This record concerns one TCR beta chain sequence. This clone was seen a few times. Its specific antigen is unknown. No base quality values were provided; no much bigger clone lies one nucleotide off. The sample originates from a study of blood T cell repertoires in COVID-19 (dated by TCRdb to about 2020). Context from the whole study: Collaborator samples came from the United States, Italy and Spain and covered acute and convalescent phases of COVID-19. The material from the prospective study consisted of cDNA or gDNA derived from T cells, B-cell-depleted T cells, or PBMCs. Subjects who had been exposed to COVID-19, were actively infected with it, or had recovered from it provided the deeply sampled blood TCRbeta repertoires that made up the dataset. A freely available public database, intended as a resource for researchers studying the immune response to SARS-CoV-2, is where the repertoires were released. The samples were drawn from two sources: the first 160 participants of the ongoing ImmuneRACE study, and over 1,000 subjects contributed by 6 global collaborators. A de-identified subject ID, COVID-19 status, age in years and sex were almost always included in the sample metadata. Where HLA class I and class II types were available, the types were taken from metadata supplied by the sample provider, not from assay-based typing. The paper as a whole reports these results and caveats: The amount of clinical and demographic metadata varied by source and participant and was provided uncurated.

Taken from the germline V gene (reference sequence), the CDR1 and CDR2 loops are LGHDT and YNNKEL. The V and J ends are trimmed by 3 bases and 7 bases, leaving 21 bases between them. The CDR3 spans 16 residues, from the cysteine through the phenylalanine. Only CDR3 DNA remains: 48 bases, in frame from the first base. TCRbeta CDR3 regions were amplified from genomic DNA by means of the immunoSEQ Assay, a bias-controlled multiplex PCR. Per the original workflow: The number of nucleated cells in each sample was estimated from the amplification of reference gene primers within the assay. To quantify the absolute abundance of each unique TCRbeta CDR3 rearrangement, sequence reads were collapsed and filtered. Productive Simpson clonality was computed per sample as the square root of Simpson's diversity index over productive rearrangements. Imported from immuneACCESS, the table was reduced by TCRdb to in-frame sequences with V and J called. These copies leave out some clones; in studies compared against another copy, an unresolved V gene accounts for under half, and the cause of the remainder is not known. That table is the source of V, J and clone size, and D and trimming were worked out from the DNA. Present in this sample are about 260,000 clones, 85% to 90% of which were seen just once. Clones ranked in the top ten supply around 5.1% of the sample.

In Seattle, one collaborating source enrolled patients while the infection was active and tracked those patients longitudinally over the course of disease. The collaborating institutions used their own protocols to collect whole blood in K2EDTA tubes. For TCRbeta analysis, collaborators shipped samples as frozen whole blood, isolated PBMCs, or DNA extracted from either of those sample types. The clonotype was recovered from a woman in her sixties or seventies with COVID-19, enrolled during active disease. The sample taken for sequencing was peripheral blood. The rearranged chain carries TRBV3-1 (or the pseudogene TRBV3-2) and TRBJ1-1; the D gene is not confidently resolved. The CDR3 sequence is CASSQEPVNGGYEAFF. The nucleotides are TGTGCCAGCAGCCAGGAGCCCGTGAATGGCGGGTATGAAGCTTTCTTT.